The following is a T cell receptor beta chain sequence with its context. The antigen remains undetermined. This specimen comes from a study of blood T cells in healthy people across ages. General study findings and limits: Leaving the PBMCs unsorted stopped any conclusive comparison of naive versus antigen-experienced cells.

Together with a sample-barcoded 5' primer, a J-beta primer mix was included in a second PCR lasting about 6 to 11 cycles. MiXCR was run by TCRdb on the 5' RACE reads, yielding one entry per CDR3 protein. The profile covers roughly 500,000 distinct CDR3 sequences, with roughly 28% appearing a single time and less than 20% taken by the ten largest. Germline assignment: CDR1 SQVTM and CDR2 ANQGSEA. This CDR3 is built from 11 residues. What was sequenced was blood. J is TRBJ2-1 and V is TRBV29-1, with D possibly TRBD2 on 7 matching bases. Judging by the DNA end, TRBJ2-7 fits better; the J call may be wrong. This TCR was sampled from an older woman in good health. CDR3 nucleotides: TGCAGCGTTGACAGGGGAGGGGAGCAGTACTTC. Its protein product is CSVDRGGEQYF.